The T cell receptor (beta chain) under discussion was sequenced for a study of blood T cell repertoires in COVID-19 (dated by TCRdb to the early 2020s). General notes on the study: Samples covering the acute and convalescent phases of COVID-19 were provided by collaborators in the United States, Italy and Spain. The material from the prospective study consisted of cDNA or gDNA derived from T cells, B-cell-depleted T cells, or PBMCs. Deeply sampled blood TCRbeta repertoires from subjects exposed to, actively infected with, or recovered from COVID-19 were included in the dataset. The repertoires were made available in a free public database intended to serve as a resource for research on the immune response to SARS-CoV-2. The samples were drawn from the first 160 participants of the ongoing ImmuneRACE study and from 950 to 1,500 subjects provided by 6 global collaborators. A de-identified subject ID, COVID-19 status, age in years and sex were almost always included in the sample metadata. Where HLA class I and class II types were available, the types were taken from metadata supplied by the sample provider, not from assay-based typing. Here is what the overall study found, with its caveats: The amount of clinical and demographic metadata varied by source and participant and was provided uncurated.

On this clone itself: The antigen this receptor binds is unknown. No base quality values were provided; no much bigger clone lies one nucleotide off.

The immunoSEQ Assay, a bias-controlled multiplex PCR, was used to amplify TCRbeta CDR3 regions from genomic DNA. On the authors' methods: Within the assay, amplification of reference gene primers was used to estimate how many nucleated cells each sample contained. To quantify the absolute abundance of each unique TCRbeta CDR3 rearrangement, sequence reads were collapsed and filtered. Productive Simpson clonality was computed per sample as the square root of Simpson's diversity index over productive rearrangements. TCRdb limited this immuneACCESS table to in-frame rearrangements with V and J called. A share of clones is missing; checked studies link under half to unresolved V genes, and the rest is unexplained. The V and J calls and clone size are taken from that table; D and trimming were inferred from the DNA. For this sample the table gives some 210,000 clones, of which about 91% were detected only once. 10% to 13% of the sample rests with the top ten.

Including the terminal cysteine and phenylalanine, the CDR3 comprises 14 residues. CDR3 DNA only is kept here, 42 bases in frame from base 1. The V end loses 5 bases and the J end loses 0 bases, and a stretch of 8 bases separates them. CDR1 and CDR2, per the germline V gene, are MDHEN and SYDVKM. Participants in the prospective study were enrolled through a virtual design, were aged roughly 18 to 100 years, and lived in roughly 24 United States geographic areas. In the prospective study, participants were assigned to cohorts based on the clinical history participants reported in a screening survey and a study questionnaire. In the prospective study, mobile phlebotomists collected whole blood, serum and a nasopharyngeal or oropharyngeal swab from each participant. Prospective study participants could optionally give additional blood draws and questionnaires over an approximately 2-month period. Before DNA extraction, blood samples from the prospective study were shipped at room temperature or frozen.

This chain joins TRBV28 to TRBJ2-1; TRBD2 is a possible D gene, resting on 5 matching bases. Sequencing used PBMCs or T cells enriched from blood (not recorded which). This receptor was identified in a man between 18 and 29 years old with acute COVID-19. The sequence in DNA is TGTGCCAGCAGTCCCCGGGGCTCCTACAATGAGCAGTTCTTC. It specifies CASSPRGSYNEQFF.